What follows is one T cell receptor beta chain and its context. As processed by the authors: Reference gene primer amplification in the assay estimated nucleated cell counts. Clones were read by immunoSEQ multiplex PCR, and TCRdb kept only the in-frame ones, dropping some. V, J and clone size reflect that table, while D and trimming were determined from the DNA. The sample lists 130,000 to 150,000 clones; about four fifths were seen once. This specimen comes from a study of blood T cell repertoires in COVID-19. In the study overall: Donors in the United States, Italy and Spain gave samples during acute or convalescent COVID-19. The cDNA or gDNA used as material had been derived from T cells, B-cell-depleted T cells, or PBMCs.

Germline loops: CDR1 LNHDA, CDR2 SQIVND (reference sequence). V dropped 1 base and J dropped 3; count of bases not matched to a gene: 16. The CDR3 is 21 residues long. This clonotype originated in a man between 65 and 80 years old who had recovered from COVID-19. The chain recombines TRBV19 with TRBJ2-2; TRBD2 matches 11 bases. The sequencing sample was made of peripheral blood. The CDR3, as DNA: TGTGCCAGTAGTATAGGCTTCATATCAGTAGCGGGAGGGCCCCACACCGGGGAGCTGTTTTTT. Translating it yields CASSIGFISVAGGPHTGELFF.